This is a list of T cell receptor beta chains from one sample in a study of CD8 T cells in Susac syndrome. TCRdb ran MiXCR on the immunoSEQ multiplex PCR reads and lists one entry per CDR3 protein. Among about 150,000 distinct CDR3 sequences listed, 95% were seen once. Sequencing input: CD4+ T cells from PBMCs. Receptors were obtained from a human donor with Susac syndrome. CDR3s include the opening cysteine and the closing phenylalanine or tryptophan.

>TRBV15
CATSPPARVGQPQHF
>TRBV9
CASSVRADTQYF
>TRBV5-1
CASSLAGPWAQGSGANVLTF
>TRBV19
CASSIPGTDTQYF
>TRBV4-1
CASQTTTGGEKLFF
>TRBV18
CASSPYRDTEAFF
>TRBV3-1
CASSQDPSTTQYF
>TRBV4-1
CASSQEPIYAEAFF
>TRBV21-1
CASSKGGALNTEAFF
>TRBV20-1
CSARDPRGGYNEQFF
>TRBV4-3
CASSRLGGDRTDTQYF
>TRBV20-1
CSATDVGRAGANVLTF
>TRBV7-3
CASSLFPSATDTQYF
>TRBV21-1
CASSPHNRGLSNQPQHF